The T cell receptor beta chain under discussion was sequenced for a study of control samples from healthy donors and cancer patients. Generated by immunoSEQ multiplex PCR, the TCRdb table keeps only in-frame clones and is missing some. The profile covers 100,000 to 150,000 clones, with about 93% appearing a single time and roughly 2.6% taken by the ten largest. The CDR3 length is 19 residues. Trimming took off 1 base at V and 1 base at J, with 17 bases between the two ends. CDR1 is MNHEY and CDR2 is SMNVEV in the germline V gene (reference sequence). This clone was picked up a small number of times. Sequenced sample: blood. The gene calls are TRBV27 and TRBJ2-6, with D perhaps matching TRBD1 (6 bases). This TCR was recovered from a middle-aged man in good health. CDR3 loop: CASSLYPPTGISGANVLTF. CDR3 nucleotide sequence: TGTGCCAGCAGTTTATACCCCCCAACAGGGATTTCTGGGGCCAACGTCCTGACTTTC.